The next 9 T cell receptor beta chains were all read from a single sample in a study of tumor-infiltrating lymphocytes in primary liver carcinoma. Priming with a constant-region primer yielded TCR beta cDNA from about 500 ng total RNA. TCR beta libraries came from three nested multiplex PCR rounds using slightly modified ARM-PCR. The first two PCR rounds used TRBV1-TRBV30 primers with a Cbeta primer, about 9 cycles each. MiXCR, run by TCRdb on the multiplex PCR reads, gives a single entry per CDR3 protein. Counted here are 250,000 to 400,000 distinct CDR3 sequences, less than 75% occurring once; the ten biggest clones make up approximately 9%. It was unsorted whole blood that yielded blood RNA, and germline DNA was also extracted. Material: peripheral blood. The receptor source for this set is a man in his forties with primary liver carcinoma and hepatitis B virus infection.

The count of this clonotype is one. Its ends do not fully match the called genes, so a read error is possible. The chain links TRBV4-2 to TRBJ1-1; TRBD1 matches 7 bases. Germline assignment: CDR1 LGHNA and CDR2 YNFKEQ. This CDR3 is 16 amino acids long. CDR3 region: CAISQGRTGENTEAFF. CDR3 nucleotide sequence: TGTGCCATCAGCCAAGGTCGGACAGGCGAGAACACTGAAGCTTTCTTT.

Regarding this clonotype: A much larger clone lies a single base off, so this may be a read error. The chain recombines TRBV6-2 or TRBV6-3 with TRBJ1-1; 7 nucleotides line up with TRBD1. Germline CDR1 is MNHEY and CDR2 is SVGEGT. This CDR3 has 14 amino acids. CDR3 region: CASSYDRVNTEVFF. The CDR3 bases are TGTGCCAGCAGTTACGACAGGGTGAACACTGAAGTTTTCTTT.

The sample holds a few counts of this clonotype. The J gene is TRBJ1-4, the V gene TRBV14, with D maybe TRBD1 (5 bases). The germline V gene has CDR1 SGHDN and CDR2 FVKESK. Trimming cost V 1 base and J 8 bases, with 20 bases left between them. The CDR3 totals 17 residues. The DNA of the CDR3 is TGTGCCAGCAGCCAAGCCCCACCCGGGACTGGGAACGAAAAACTGTTTTTT. This gives the protein CASSQAPPGTGNEKLFF.

The chain recombines TRBV5-5 with TRBJ2-2; D unresolved. The V gene lost 3 bases and the J gene lost 6 bases, with 18 bases spanning the gap. CDR1 and CDR2 (germline): SGHKS, YYEKEE (reference sequence). This CDR3 is 16 amino acids long. The CDR3 DNA reads TGTGCCAGCAGCTGGCGTGGGGAAGGACGGTCCGGGGAGCTGTTTTTT. Its protein product is CASSWRGEGRSGELFF.

Comment on this clonotype: A much bigger clone sits one base away, suggesting this may be a read error. The chain links TRBV6-2 or TRBV6-3 to TRBJ1-2; D remains unclear. Trimming took 7 bases from V and 4 from J, leaving 19 bases between them. The CDR3 loop spans 15 amino acids. CDR1 and CDR2 (germline): MNHEY, SVGEGT. CDR3 in amino acids: CASTSTGFTLYGYTF. The DNA for the CDR3 is TGTGCCAGCACTTCGACGGGGTTCACCCTCTATGGCTACACCTTC.

In this sample, this clonotype turned up many times. The chain links TRBV29-1 to TRBJ2-7, with 7 nucleotides matching TRBD1. Looked up from germline, CDR1 is SQVTM and CDR2 is ANQGSEA. V lost 1 base and J lost 0; bases outside the gene matches: 3. The CDR3 has 14 amino acids. CDR3 loop: CSVEGQGNSYEQYF. CDR3 sequence (DNA): TGCAGCGTTGAAGGACAGGGTAACTCCTACGAGCAGTACTTC.

Worth noting for this clonotype: A read error may be the cause here, since a much bigger clone is one base away. The rearrangement links TRBV12-3 or TRBV12-4 to TRBJ2-1; D tentatively fits TRBD1 or TRBD2 (5 bases each). This CDR3 is 13 amino acids long. The germline V and J ends were trimmed by 3 bases and 13 bases, with 16 bases remaining between them. The CDR3 protein is CASSFWDQETQFF. DNA for the CDR3: TGTGCCAGCAGTTTCTGGGACCAAGAGACCCAGTTCTTC.

V gene TRBV7-8 combines with J gene TRBJ2-7, with D possibly TRBD1 on 6 matching bases. V was pared by 7 bases and J by 7 bases, with 17 bases between. The CDR3 has 13 residues. CDR1 is SGHVS and CDR2 is FQNEAQ in the germline V gene. The CDR3 protein is CASNFAGAGEQYF. The CDR3 coding sequence is TGTGCCAGCAACTTCGCAGGGGCTGGGGAGCAGTACTTC.

V is TRBV11-2 and J is TRBJ2-1, with 7 nucleotides matching TRBD2. V shed 2 bases, J shed 2 bases, and the junction held 9 bases outside the gene matches. Germline V gene lookup returns CDR1 SGHAT and CDR2 FQNNGV. This CDR3 contains 17 residues. Here the CDR3 reads CASSLRAAGVPYNEQFF. In nucleotides, the CDR3 is TGTGCCAGCAGCTTACGGGCCGCGGGAGTCCCCTACAATGAGCAGTTCTTC.